What follows are 17 T cell receptor beta chains derived from one specimen sequenced in a study of T-cell memory formation after mild COVID-19. Via MiXCR, TCRdb re-called the 5' RACE reads, giving one row per CDR3 protein. The sample contains about 100,000 distinct CDR3 sequences, approximately 12% of which appear only once. Sequencing input: PBMCs or a T cell subset sorted from them (not recorded which). These receptors were collected from a man between 18 and 29 years old who had mild COVID-19 (a few samples of this study predate the infection). Cell type and time point are not known.

In its sample, this clonotype was seen a few times. This chain connects TRBV12-3 or TRBV12-4 to TRBJ2-7; D is possibly TRBD1 or TRBD2 (5 bases each). The CDR3 runs 12 residues. Trimming left V 7 bases short and J 4 bases short, with 11 bases between. The CDR3 sequence: CASKTGAYEQYF. The DNA for the CDR3 is TGTGCCAGCAAGACCGGGGCGTACGAGCAGTACTTC.

The V gene is TRBV12-3 or TRBV12-4, the J gene TRBJ2-1; 8 nucleotides match TRBD2. The V and J ends lost 4 bases and 3 bases, in that order; junction bases with no gene match: 5. This CDR3 is built from 15 residues. As DNA, the CDR3 is TGTGCCAGCAGTTGGAGGAGCGGGGGCTACAATGAGCAGTTCTTC. Amino acid sequence: CASSWRSGGYNEQFF.

The sample holds a few counts of this clonotype. The rearrangement joins TRBV7-6 to TRBJ2-2, with 9 bases matching TRBD2. The V and J ends lost 7 bases and 6 bases, in that order; junction bases with no gene match: 12. Germline CDR1 SGHVS, CDR2 FNYEAQ. The CDR3 spans 16 residues. The DNA for the CDR3 is TGTGCCAGCACCCCGGAGCGGCTAGCGGGGTCCGGGGAGCTGTTTTTT. Translating it yields CASTPERLAGSGELFF.

This clonotype has more than one count but fewer than ten. The J gene is TRBJ2-5, the V gene TRBV7-2, with D unresolved. V was clipped by 0 bases and J by 4 bases, with 15 bases between them. Germline V gene sequence: CDR1 SGHTA, CDR2 FQGNSA. The CDR3 spans 16 residues. Here the CDR3 reads CASSLARSSPVETQYF. The CDR3 bases are TGTGCCAGCAGCTTAGCGAGATCTTCCCCTGTAGAGACCCAGTACTTC.

This clonotype has more than one count but fewer than ten. J is TRBJ2-7 and V is TRBV7-8; D is perhaps TRBD1 (6 bases). V lost 6 bases and J lost 3, with 18 bases in between. The germline V gene encodes CDR1 SGHVS and CDR2 FQNEAQ. The CDR3 totals 15 residues. The CDR3 DNA reads as TGTGCCAGCAGTCAGCTAGTGGGACAAATCTACGAGCAGTACTTC. This gives the protein CASSQLVGQIYEQYF. Full variable domain (outside the CDR3, taken from reference TRBV7-8 and TRBJ2-7): GAGVSQSPRYKVAKRGQDVALRCDPISGHVSLFWYQQALGQGPEFLTYFQNEAQLDKSGLPSDRFFAERPEGSVSTLKIQRTQQEDSAVYLCASSQLVGQIYEQYFGPGTRLTVT.

CDR3 region: CASSPGDMNEQFF. The DNA of the CDR3 is TGTGCCAGCAGCCCAGGAGACATGAATGAGCAGTTCTTC. The chain carries TRBV11-2 and TRBJ2-1; the D is unclear. The V end was cut by 5 bases, the J end by 7 bases, with 12 bases between. The CDR3 has 13 amino acids. Germline V gene data show CDR1 as SGHAT and CDR2 as FQNNGV.

The chain couples TRBV2 to TRBJ2-1; tentative D call: TRBD2 (6 bases). Germline CDR1 reads SNHLY; CDR2 reads FYNNEI. The CDR3 consists of 13 residues. V was cut by 0 bases and J by 10 bases, with 10 bases left in between. Here the CDR3 reads CASSEAPGAEQFF. DNA of the CDR3: TGTGCCAGCAGTGAAGCGCCGGGAGCGGAGCAGTTCTTC. Full variable domain (rest looked up from reference TRBV2 and TRBJ2-1): EPEVTQTPSHQVTQMGQEVILRCVPISNHLYFYWYRQILGQKVEFLVSFYNNEISEKSEIFDDQFSVERPDGSNFTLKIRSTKLEDSAMYFCASSEAPGAEQFFGPGTRLTVL.

The chain is built from TRBV19 and TRBJ2-5; D might be TRBD1 (6 bases). The ends were cut back, 6 bases at V and 5 bases at J, with 13 bases in the middle. The germline V gene has CDR1 LNHDA and CDR2 SQIVND (reference sequence). This CDR3 has 13 residues. CDR3 in amino acids: CASSQQGWETQYF. For the CDR3, the DNA is TGTGCCAGTAGCCAACAGGGCTGGGAGACCCAGTACTTC.

At least ten counts were recorded for this clonotype. This sequence joins TRBV27 and TRBJ1-1; D not resolved. From germline, CDR1 is MNHEY and CDR2 SMNVEV (reference sequence). The V end lost 1 base, the J end lost 5 bases, and 8 bases lay between the germline ends. This CDR3 is 13 amino acids long. Here the CDR3 DNA reads TGTGCCAGCAGTTTATTAGGGATGACTGAAGCTTTCTTT. Its translation is CASSLLGMTEAFF.

The table lists this clonotype with a few counts. This sequence joins TRBV11-2 and TRBJ1-1; perhaps TRBD1 as D (6 bases). The V end was cut by 8 bases, the J end by 3 bases, with 13 bases between. CDR3 length: 13 amino acids. CDR1 and CDR2 from the germline V gene are SGHAT and FQNNGV. CDR3 amino acids: CASPDRGDTEAFF. CDR3 bases: TGTGCCAGCCCGGACAGAGGGGACACTGAAGCTTTCTTT. Complete variable domain (other parts from reference TRBV11-2 and TRBJ1-1): EAGVAQSPRYKIIEKRQSVAFWCNPISGHATLYWYQQILGQGPKLLIQFQNNGVVDDSQLPKDRFSAERLKGVDSTLKIQPAKLEDSAVYLCASPDRGDTEAFFGQGTRLTVV.

The rearrangement uses TRBV9 and TRBJ2-5, with D perhaps being TRBD1 or TRBD2 (5 bases each). This CDR3 has 16 residues. Germline V lookup: CDR1 SGDLS, CDR2 YYNGEE. V gave up 0 bases and J gave up 2 bases, with 14 bases separating them. The CDR3 protein is CASSVVGRGEQETQYF. The CDR3 DNA follows: TGTGCCAGCAGCGTAGTGGGGAGAGGGGAACAAGAGACCCAGTACTTC.

J is TRBJ1-4 and V is TRBV4-1; maybe TRBD1 (6 bases). Per the germline V gene, CDR1 is MGHRA and CDR2 is YSYEKL. The CDR3 has 20 amino acids. The V end was cut by 0 bases, the J end by 0 bases, with 20 bases between. The CDR3 protein is CASSQDPVLVGGPTNEKLFF. Here the CDR3 DNA reads TGCGCCAGCAGCCAAGATCCTGTTCTTGTCGGGGGGCCAACTAATGAAAAACTGTTTTTT.

This clonotype came up once. V and J are TRBV5-1 and TRBJ2-7; D is undetermined. Trimming left V 1 base short and J 0 bases short, with 11 bases between. CDR1 is SGHRS, CDR2 YFSETQ, per germline. The CDR3 is 15 amino acids. The CDR3 bases are TGCGCCAGCAGCTTGACTCGTCCGGTCTCCTACGAGCAGTACTTC. Protein product: CASSLTRPVSYEQYF.

This clonotype was counted between two and nine times. The V gene is TRBV7-2, the J gene TRBJ1-1, with D possibly being TRBD1 (6 bases). The V gene lost 5 bases and the J gene lost 6 bases, with 10 bases spanning the gap. In germline, CDR1 is SGHTA, CDR2 FQGNSA. The CDR3 sequence is 12 residues long. DNA for the CDR3: TGTGCCAGCAGCCGTGGACAGCCTGAAGCTTTCTTT. Its protein product is CASSRGQPEAFF.

This clonotype was counted between two and nine times. This chain uses TRBV5-1 with TRBJ2-1; D gene uncertain. The CDR3 loop spans 12 amino acids. Germline V CDR1 and CDR2: SGHRS, YFSETQ. The V end lost 5 bases, the J end lost 7 bases, and 10 bases lay between the germline ends. DNA of the CDR3: TGCGCCAGCAGACCAGACGGGAATGAGCAGTTCTTC. Translated: CASRPDGNEQFF.

This clonotype was seen at least ten times. The rearrangement uses TRBV6-5 and TRBJ1-1, with D possibly matching TRBD1 (6 bases). The CDR3 extends over 14 amino acids. CDR1 is MNHEY and CDR2 is SVGAGI in the germline V gene. Trimming took 0 bases from V and 4 from J, leaving 9 bases between them. The CDR3 sequence is CASSYSRGGTEAFF. The CDR3 coding sequence is TGTGCCAGCAGTTACTCGAGGGGGGGCACTGAAGCTTTCTTT.

This chain uses TRBV4-1 with TRBJ1-5; no definite D call. V shed 0 bases and J shed 1 base, with 7 bases lying between them. The CDR3 covers 15 residues. Per germline, CDR1 MGHRA and CDR2 YSYEKL. CDR3 DNA sequence: TGCGCCAGCAGCCAAGATGGTTTGAGCAATCAGCCCCAGCATTTT. Translation gives CASSQDGLSNQPQHF.